This record covers a single TCR beta chain. What it binds is unknown. These data are taken from a study of cytomegalovirus exposure and HLA in healthy donors. Study in general: Of all 400 or so donors who were genotyped, 75% to 90% belonged to the Caucasian-associated ancestry cluster. Study findings and constraints: Productive rates of about 87% or about 30% were seen for most TCR beta V segments in an earlier analysis. A later look showed TCR association rates differing by HLA locus, highest for DRB1 and lowest for HLA-C.

This PCR relied on a set of 60 Vbeta primers and 13 Jbeta primers. The method was immunoSEQ multiplex PCR; TCRdb's version includes in-frame clones alone and lacks a portion of them. The repertoire holds 150,000 or so clones, with approximately 80% as singletons. J lost 9 bases, V lost 0 bases, and 4 bases had no gene match. The germline gives CDR1 KGHSH, CDR2 LQKENI. The CDR3 consists of 14 residues. Sequenced sample: PBMCs. V and J are TRBV18 and TRBJ2-1, with 8 bases matching TRBD1. The sequence was obtained from a man aged 30-40 years in good health and CMV-seropositive. CDR3 protein: CASSPPSGGSEQFF. The CDR3 DNA reads as TGTGCCAGCTCACCACCGTCAGGGGGCAGTGAGCAGTTCTTC.